This T cell receptor beta chain was identified in a study of siplizumab effects on memory and regulatory T cells. At the level of the study: Paired setups tested mixed lymphocyte reactions with 0.95 to 1 ug/mL siplizumab or no drug.

As described, mixed lymphocyte reaction cells underwent coculture at 37°C for a duration of six to seven days. The labelling of responder PBMCs with CFSE and of stimulator PBMCs with Violet Dye preceded their 1:1 mixing. On this clone itself: Its antigen is unidentified.

Clones were sequenced by immunoSEQ multiplex PCR, and TCRdb holds only the in-frame ones, with some missing. The sample yields 11,000 to 15,000 clones, around 49% seen once. The source is a human donor in good health; the cells came from an allogeneic mixed lymphocyte reaction. Sequencing used CFSE-low (dividing) CD4+ T cells sorted from an allogeneic mixed lymphocyte reaction.

CDR3 sequence reads: CASSQAPSSALTDTQYF. The CDR3 coding sequence is TGTGCCAGCAGCCAAGCCCCCTCCTCGGCACTCACAGATACGCAGTATTTT. The chain employs TRBV4-2 and TRBJ2-3; D not resolved. Germline CDR1 is LGHNA and CDR2 is YNFKEQ. This CDR3 has 17 amino acids. The germline V and J ends were trimmed by 1 base and 2 bases, with 16 bases remaining between them.